This T cell receptor beta chain originates from a study of T cells expressing NK-cell markers. At the level of the study: The study sequenced eight donors, seven HCMV-seropositive and one seronegative.

Study-level results: There remained a lack of clarity about HCMV specificity of expanded NKG2C+ T cell clones. The contribution of dominant NKG2C+ clonotypes to CD8+ T cells in about six donors was roughly 1.0-7.5%.

5'RACE template switching with UMIs produced the TCR beta cDNA. TCRdb re-called the 5' RACE reads, yielding one record per CDR3 amino acid sequence without DNA. The sample's table shows under 500,000 distinct CDR3 sequences. A note on this clonotype: The antigen remains unidentified.

The source of this sequence is a woman aged 18 to 75 in good health. The sequenced sample was blood T cells: a sorted CD56 or NKG2C T cell subset, CD4+ or CD8+ T cells, or bulk PBMC T cells (not recorded which).

The CDR3 spells CASSLSVHQPQHF. The rearrangement links TRBV5-5 to TRBJ1-5. The CDR3 totals 13 residues. CDR1 and CDR2 from the germline V gene are SGHKS and YYEKEE (reference sequence).